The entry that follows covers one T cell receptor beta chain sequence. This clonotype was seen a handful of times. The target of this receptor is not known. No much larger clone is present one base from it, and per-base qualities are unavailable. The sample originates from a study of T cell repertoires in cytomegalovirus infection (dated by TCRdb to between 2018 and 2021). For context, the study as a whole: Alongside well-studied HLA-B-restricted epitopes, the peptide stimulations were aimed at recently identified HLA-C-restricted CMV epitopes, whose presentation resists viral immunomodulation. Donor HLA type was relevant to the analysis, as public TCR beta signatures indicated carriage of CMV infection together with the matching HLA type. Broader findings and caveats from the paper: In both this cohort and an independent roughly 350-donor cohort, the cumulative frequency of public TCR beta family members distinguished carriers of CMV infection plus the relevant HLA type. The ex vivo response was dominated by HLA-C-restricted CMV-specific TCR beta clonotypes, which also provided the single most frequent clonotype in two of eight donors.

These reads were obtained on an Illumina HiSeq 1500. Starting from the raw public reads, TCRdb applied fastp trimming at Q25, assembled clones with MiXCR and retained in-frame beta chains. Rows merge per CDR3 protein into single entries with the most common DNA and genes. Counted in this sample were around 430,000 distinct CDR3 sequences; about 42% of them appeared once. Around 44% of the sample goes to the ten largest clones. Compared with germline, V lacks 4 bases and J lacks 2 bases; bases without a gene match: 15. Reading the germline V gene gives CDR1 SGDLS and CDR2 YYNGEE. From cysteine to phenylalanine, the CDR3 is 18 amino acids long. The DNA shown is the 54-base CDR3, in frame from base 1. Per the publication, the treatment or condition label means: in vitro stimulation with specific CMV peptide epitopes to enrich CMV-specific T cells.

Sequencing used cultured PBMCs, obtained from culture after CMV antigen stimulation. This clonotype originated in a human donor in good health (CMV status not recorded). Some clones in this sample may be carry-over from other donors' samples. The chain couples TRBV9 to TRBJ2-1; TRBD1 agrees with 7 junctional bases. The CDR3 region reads CASSSNKWGQWTYNEQFF. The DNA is TGTGCCAGCAGCTCAAATAAGTGGGGACAGTGGACCTACAATGAGCAGTTCTTC. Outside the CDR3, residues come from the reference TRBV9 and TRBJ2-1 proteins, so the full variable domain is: DSGVTQTPKHLITATGQRVTLRCSPRSGDLSVYWYQQSLDQGLQFLIQYYNGEERAKGNILERFSAQQFPDLHSELNLSSLELGDSALYFCASSSNKWGQWTYNEQFFGPGTRLTVL.